Presented here are 15 T cell receptor beta chains from one specimen sequenced in a study of shared clonotypes between healthy human individuals. Libraries were prepared by immunoSEQ multiplex PCR; TCRdb keeps only in-frame clonotypes and omits some of them. The sample includes hundreds of thousands of clones, roughly 96% seen only once; the top ten take 0.11%. Naive CD8 cells lacked CD45RO and underwent positive selection for CCR7, leaving out terminally differentiated effector memory CD45RA+ cells. Sample: naive CD8+ T cells sorted from blood. These receptor sequences come from a woman aged 25-40 years in good health.

This clone has a single count. The rearrangement links TRBV6-1 to TRBJ2-4; TRBD1 matches at 7 bases. The V segment lost 7 bases and the J segment 3 bases; nucleotides outside the gene matches: 9. Germline loops: CDR1 MNHNS, CDR2 SASEGT. This CDR3 has 15 residues. The CDR3 region is CASNPKTGDKNIQYF. The CDR3, as DNA: TGTGCCAGCAATCCCAAAACAGGGGACAAAAACATTCAGTACTTC.

The chain has TRBV28 and TRBJ2-1; 13 nucleotides align to TRBD2. Germline loops: CDR1 MDHEN, CDR2 SYDVKM. The trim removed 2 bases at V and 8 bases at J, leaving 9 bases unmatched. The CDR3 is made up of 17 amino acids. The chain's CDR3 is CASSLAGLAGKLDEQFF. In DNA form, the CDR3 reads TGTGCCAGCAGTTTAGCGGGACTAGCGGGAAAACTAGATGAGCAGTTCTTC.

CDR3 nucleotides: TGTGCCAGCGCAGGGTTTAAAGAGAATACGCAGTATTTT. Protein sequence: CASAGFKENTQYF. The chain couples TRBV9 to TRBJ2-3; tentative D call: TRBD1 (5 bases). The CDR3 is made up of 13 amino acids. In germline, CDR1 is SGDLS, CDR2 YYNGEE. The V end lost 7 bases, the J end lost 7 bases, and 16 bases lay between the germline ends.

The sample holds one count of this clone. The V call is TRBV9, the J call TRBJ2-7; D perhaps matches TRBD1 (6 bases). This CDR3 spans 13 amino acids. Trimming cost V 1 base and J 6 bases, with 11 bases left between them. The germline V gene encodes CDR1 SGDLS and CDR2 YYNGEE. The DNA of the CDR3 is TGTGCCAGCAGCGTATCGCAGGGGAGCGAGCAGTACTTC. Amino acids: CASSVSQGSEQYF.

The CDR3 reads CASSLNKAGGGTGELFF. The DNA for the CDR3 is TGTGCCAGCAGCCTCAACAAGGCGGGAGGAGGGACCGGGGAGCTGTTTTTT. The chain joins TRBV6-4 to TRBJ2-2, with TRBD2 matching over 8 bases. Looked up from germline, CDR1 is MRHNA and CDR2 is SNTAGT. This CDR3 region has 17 residues. The V gene end was trimmed by 6 bases and the J gene end by 5 bases; junction bases not matched to a gene: 14.

The chain links TRBV7-6 to TRBJ1-1, with D tentatively TRBD1 (5 bases). This CDR3 is 15 amino acids long. Trimming cost V 1 base and J 1 base, with 10 bases left between them. Germline assignment: CDR1 SGHVS and CDR2 FNYEAQ. This CDR3 reads CASSLVLQANTEAFF. For the CDR3, the DNA is TGTGCCAGCAGCTTAGTTCTACAGGCGAACACTGAAGCTTTCTTT.

V gene TRBV28 combines with J gene TRBJ2-7, with 7 nucleotides matching TRBD1. Germline values: CDR1 MDHEN, CDR2 SYDVKM. V lost 6 bases, J lost 6 bases, and 14 bases stayed unmatched. This CDR3 comprises 15 residues. Here the CDR3 DNA reads TGTGCCAGCAGCCCTACAGGGGCTAACCTCCTCGAGCAGTACTTC. Amino acids: CASSPTGANLLEQYF.

The chain carries TRBV29-1 and TRBJ2-1; D possibly corresponds to TRBD1 (5 bases). Trimming cost V 3 bases and J 2 bases, with 8 bases left between them. The CDR3 runs 13 residues. The germline gives CDR1 SQVTM, CDR2 ANQGSEA. The CDR3, as DNA: TGCAGCGTTGACCAGGGAACCTACAATGAGCAGTTCTTC. It yields the protein CSVDQGTYNEQFF.

The gene calls are TRBV19 and TRBJ1-2; 10 positions match TRBD1. Trimming cost V 0 bases and J 4 bases; bases outside gene matches: 8. Per germline, CDR1 LNHDA and CDR2 SQIVND (reference sequence). This CDR3 has 17 amino acids. The CDR3 loop reads CASSIDLSTGGGYGYTF. The CDR3, as DNA: TGTGCCAGTAGTATAGATCTATCGACAGGGGGCGGCTATGGCTACACCTTC.

The chain employs TRBV19 and TRBJ1-2; maybe TRBD1 (5 bases). Between the trimmed V and J ends, which lost 7 bases and 2 bases, there was a span of 17 bases. Germline CDR1 reads LNHDA; CDR2 reads SQIVND (reference sequence). The CDR3 runs to 15 residues. CDR3 coding DNA: TGTGCCAGTATCCCACGCGCAGGGAAGAACTATGGCTACACCTTC. Translated: CASIPRAGKNYGYTF.

The genes are TRBV5-1 and TRBJ1-4; a possible D gene is TRBD1 (6 bases). CDR1 and CDR2 (germline): SGHRS, YFSETQ. This CDR3 contains 16 residues. V was shortened by 3 bases and J by 7 bases, with 19 bases between the two germline ends. For the CDR3, the DNA is TGCGCCAGCAGCTCCTCCGGGGGCGAGGTCGGTGAAAAACTGTTTTTT. Protein product: CASSSSGGEVGEKLFF. The whole variable domain, filled in from reference TRBV5-1 and TRBJ1-4, reads KAGVTQTPRYLIKTRGQQVTLSCSPISGHRSVSWYQQTPGQGLQFLFEYFSETQRNKGNFPGRFSGRQFSNSRSEMNVSTLELGDSALYLCASSSSGGEVGEKLFFGSGTQLSVL.

The V and J genes are TRBV6-6 and TRBJ1-6; TRBD1 might be the D (6 bases). V lost 7 bases to trimming and J lost 8 bases, with 21 bases between them. In germline, CDR1 is MNHNY, CDR2 SVGAGI (reference sequence). The CDR3 is 16 residues long. The CDR3 DNA sequence: TGTGCCAGCACCCGGACAGTCGGAATAGTAGATTCACCCCTCCACTTT. The encoded protein is CASTRTVGIVDSPLHF.

The genes are TRBV7-9 and TRBJ2-1, with 9 positions matching TRBD2. Germline-derived CDR1 and CDR2 are SEHNR and FQNEAQ (reference sequence). The trim removed 2 bases at V and 6 bases at J, leaving 14 bases unmatched. The CDR3 is made up of 18 amino acids. DNA for the CDR3: TGTGCCAGCAGCTTACATACAATAGCGGGAGTCAAGGGCAATGAGCAGTTCTTC. Residues: CASSLHTIAGVKGNEQFF.

This chain uses TRBV19 with TRBJ1-4; tentative D call: TRBD1 (6 bases). The V gene's germline CDR1 is LNHDA and CDR2 SQIVND (reference sequence). This CDR3 is built from 14 residues. The V end was cut by 6 bases, the J end by 7 bases, with 15 bases between. The CDR3 spells CASRGAGGSEKLFF. The CDR3 DNA is TGTGCCAGTAGGGGGGCCGGCGGGTCTGAAAAACTGTTTTTT.

The chain links TRBV7-9 to TRBJ1-4; no reliable D call. CDR1 and CDR2 from the germline V gene are SEHNR and FQNEAQ (reference sequence). The CDR3 is 14 residues long. V was pared by 5 bases and J by 5 bases, with 12 bases between. Here the CDR3 reads CASSPMDGNEKLFF. CDR3 in DNA: TGTGCCAGCAGCCCTATGGACGGGAATGAAAAACTGTTTTTT.